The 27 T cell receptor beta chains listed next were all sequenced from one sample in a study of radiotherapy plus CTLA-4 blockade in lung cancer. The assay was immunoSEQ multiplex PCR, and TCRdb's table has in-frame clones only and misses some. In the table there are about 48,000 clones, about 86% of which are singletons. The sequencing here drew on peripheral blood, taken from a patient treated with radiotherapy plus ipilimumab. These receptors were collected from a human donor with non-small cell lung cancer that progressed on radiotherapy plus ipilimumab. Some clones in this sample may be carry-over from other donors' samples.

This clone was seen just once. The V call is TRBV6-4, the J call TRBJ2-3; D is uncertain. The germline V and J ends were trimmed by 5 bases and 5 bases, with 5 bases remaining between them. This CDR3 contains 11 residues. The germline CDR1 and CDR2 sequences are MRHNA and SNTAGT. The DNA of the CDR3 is TGTGCCAGCAGTACGGGAGATACGCAGTATTTT. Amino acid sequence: CASSTGDTQYF.

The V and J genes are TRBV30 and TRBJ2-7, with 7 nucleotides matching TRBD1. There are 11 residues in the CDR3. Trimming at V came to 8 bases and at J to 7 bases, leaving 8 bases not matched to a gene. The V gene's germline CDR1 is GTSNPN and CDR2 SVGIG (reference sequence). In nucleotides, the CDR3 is TGTGCCGGAAGGACAGGAGGTGAGCAGTACTTC. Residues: CAGRTGGEQYF.

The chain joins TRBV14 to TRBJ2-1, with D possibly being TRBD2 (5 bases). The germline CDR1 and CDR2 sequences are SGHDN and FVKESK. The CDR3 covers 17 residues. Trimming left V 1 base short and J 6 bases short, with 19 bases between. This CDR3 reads CASSQGSLGWTFNEQFF. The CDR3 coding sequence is TGTGCCAGCAGCCAAGGGTCCCTCGGGTGGACTTTCAATGAGCAGTTCTTC.

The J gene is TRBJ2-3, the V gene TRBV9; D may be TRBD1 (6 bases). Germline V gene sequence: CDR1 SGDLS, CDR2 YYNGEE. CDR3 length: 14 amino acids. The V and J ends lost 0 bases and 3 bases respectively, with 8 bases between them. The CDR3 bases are TGTGCCAGCAGCGTAGCAGGGACAACAGATACGCAGTATTTT. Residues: CASSVAGTTDTQYF.

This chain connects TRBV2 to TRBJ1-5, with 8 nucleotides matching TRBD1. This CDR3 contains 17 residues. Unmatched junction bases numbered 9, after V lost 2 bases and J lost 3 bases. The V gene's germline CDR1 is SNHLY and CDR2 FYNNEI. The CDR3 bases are TGTGCCAGCAGTGAAAATCCGGGACAGGCCCTCAATCAGCCCCAGCATTTT. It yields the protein CASSENPGQALNQPQHF.

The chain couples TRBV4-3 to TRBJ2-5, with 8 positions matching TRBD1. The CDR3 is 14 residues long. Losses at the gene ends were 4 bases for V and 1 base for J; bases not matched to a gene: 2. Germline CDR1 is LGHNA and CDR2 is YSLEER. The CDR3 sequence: CASSLGQGQETQYF. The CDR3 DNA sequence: TGCGCCAGCAGCCTCGGACAGGGCCAAGAGACCCAGTACTTC.

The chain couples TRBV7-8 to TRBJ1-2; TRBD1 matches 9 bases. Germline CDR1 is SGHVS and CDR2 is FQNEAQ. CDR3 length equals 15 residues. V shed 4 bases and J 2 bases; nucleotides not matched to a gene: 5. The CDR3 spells CASSSSGTGNYGYTF. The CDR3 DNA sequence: TGTGCCAGCAGCTCCTCCGGGACAGGGAACTATGGCTACACCTTC.

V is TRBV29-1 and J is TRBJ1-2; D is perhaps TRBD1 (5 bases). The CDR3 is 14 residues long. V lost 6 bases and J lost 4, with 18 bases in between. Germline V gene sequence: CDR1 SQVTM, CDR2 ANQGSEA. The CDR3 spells CSVETGEWGYGYTF. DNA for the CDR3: TGCAGCGTCGAGACGGGGGAGTGGGGCTATGGCTACACCTTC.

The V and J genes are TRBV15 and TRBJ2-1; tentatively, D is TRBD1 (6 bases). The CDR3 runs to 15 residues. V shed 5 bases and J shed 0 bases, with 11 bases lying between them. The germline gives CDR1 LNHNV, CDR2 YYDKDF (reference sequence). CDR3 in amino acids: CATSVGRGSYNEQFF. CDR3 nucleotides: TGTGCCACCAGCGTGGGCAGGGGCTCCTACAATGAGCAGTTCTTC. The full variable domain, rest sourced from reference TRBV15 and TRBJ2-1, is DAMVIQNPRYQVTQFGKPVTLSCSQTLNHNVMYWYQQKSSQAPKLLFHYYDKDFNNEADTPDNFQSRRPNTSFCFLDIRSPGLGDTAMYLCATSVGRGSYNEQFFGPGTRLTVL.

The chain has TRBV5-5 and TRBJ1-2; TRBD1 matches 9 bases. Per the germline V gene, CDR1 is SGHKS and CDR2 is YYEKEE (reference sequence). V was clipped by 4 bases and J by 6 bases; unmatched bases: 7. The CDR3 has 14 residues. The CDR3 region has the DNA TGTGCCAGCAGCCATACAGGGGGCGGTGATGGCTACACCTTC. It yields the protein CASSHTGGGDGYTF. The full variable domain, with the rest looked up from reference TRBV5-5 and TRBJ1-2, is DAGVTQSPTHLIKTRGQQVTLRCSPISGHKSVSWYQQVLGQGPQFIFQYYEKEERGRGNFPDRFSARQFPNYSSELNVNALLLGDSALYLCASSHTGGGDGYTFGSGTRLTVV.

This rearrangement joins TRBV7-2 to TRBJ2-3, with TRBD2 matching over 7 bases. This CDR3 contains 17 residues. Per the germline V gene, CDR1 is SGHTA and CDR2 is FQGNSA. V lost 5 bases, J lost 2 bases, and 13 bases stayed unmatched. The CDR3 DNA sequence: TGTGCCAGCAGCAGACGACTAGCAGATTTTCTCACAGATACGCAGTATTTT. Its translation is CASSRRLADFLTDTQYF. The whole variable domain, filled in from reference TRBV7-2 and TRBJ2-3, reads GAGVSQSPSNKVTEKGKDVELRCDPISGHTALYWYRQSLGQGLEFLIYFQGNSAPDKSGLPSDRFSAERTGGSVSTLTIQRTQQEDSAVYLCASSRRLADFLTDTQYFGPGTRLTVL.

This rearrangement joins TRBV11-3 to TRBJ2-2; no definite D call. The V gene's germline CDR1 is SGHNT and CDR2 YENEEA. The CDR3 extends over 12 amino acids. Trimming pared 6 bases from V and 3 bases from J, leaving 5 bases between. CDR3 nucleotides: TGTGCCAGCAGGGCTTACACCGGGGAGCTGTTTTTT. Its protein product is CASRAYTGELFF.

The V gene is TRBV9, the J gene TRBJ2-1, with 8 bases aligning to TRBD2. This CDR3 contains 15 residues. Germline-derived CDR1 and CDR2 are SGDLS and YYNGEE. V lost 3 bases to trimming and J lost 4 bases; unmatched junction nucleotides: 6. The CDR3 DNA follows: TGTGCCAGCAGCGGGCGGGGGGACATTTACAATGAGCAGTTCTTC. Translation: CASSGRGDIYNEQFF. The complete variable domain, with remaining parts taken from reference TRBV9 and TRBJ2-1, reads DSGVTQTPKHLITATGQRVTLRCSPRSGDLSVYWYQQSLDQGLQFLIQYYNGEERAKGNILERFSAQQFPDLHSELNLSSLELGDSALYFCASSGRGDIYNEQFFGPGTRLTVL.

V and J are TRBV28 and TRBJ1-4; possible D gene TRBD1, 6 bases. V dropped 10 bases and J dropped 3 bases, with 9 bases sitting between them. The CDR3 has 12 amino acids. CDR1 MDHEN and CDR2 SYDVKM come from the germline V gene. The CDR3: CAIGGPNEKLFF. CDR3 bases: TGTGCCATTGGGGGCCCTAATGAAAAACTGTTTTTT.

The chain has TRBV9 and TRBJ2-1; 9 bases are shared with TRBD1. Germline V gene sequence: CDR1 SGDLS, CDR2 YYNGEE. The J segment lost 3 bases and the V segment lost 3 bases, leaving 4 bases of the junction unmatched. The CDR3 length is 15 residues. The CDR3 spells CASSEGQGGYNEQFF. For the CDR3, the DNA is TGTGCCAGCAGCGAGGGACAGGGAGGCTACAATGAGCAGTTCTTC. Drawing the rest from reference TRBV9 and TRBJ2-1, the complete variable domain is DSGVTQTPKHLITATGQRVTLRCSPRSGDLSVYWYQQSLDQGLQFLIQYYNGEERAKGNILERFSAQQFPDLHSELNLSSLELGDSALYFCASSEGQGGYNEQFFGPGTRLTVL.

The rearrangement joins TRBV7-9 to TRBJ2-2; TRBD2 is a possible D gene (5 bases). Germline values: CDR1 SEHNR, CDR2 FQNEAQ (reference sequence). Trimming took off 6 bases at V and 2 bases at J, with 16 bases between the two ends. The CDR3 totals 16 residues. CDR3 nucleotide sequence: TGTGCCAGCAGACCACCTACTAGTTACAACACCGGGGAGCTGTTTTTT. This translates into CASRPPTSYNTGELFF.

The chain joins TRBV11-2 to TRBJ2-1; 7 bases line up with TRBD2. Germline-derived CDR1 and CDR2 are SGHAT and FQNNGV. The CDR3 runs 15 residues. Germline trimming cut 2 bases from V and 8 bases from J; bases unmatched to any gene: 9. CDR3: CASSLRGRALDEQFF. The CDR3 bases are TGTGCCAGCAGCTTACGTGGGAGGGCTCTCGATGAGCAGTTCTTC. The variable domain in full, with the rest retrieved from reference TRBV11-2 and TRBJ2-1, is EAGVAQSPRYKIIEKRQSVAFWCNPISGHATLYWYQQILGQGPKLLIQFQNNGVVDDSQLPKDRFSAERLKGVDSTLKIQPAKLEDSAVYLCASSLRGRALDEQFFGPGTRLTVL.

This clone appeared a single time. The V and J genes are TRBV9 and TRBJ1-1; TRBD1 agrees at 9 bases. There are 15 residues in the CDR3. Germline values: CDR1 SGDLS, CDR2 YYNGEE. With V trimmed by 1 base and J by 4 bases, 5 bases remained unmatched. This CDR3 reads CASSVRGQGSTEAFF. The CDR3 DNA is TGTGCCAGCAGCGTAAGGGGACAGGGATCCACTGAAGCTTTCTTT.

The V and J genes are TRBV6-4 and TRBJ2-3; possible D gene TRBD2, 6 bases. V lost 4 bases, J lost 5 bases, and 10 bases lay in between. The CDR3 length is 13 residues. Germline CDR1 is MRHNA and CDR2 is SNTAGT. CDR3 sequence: CASSAREQDTQYF. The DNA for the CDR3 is TGTGCCAGCAGTGCTCGGGAGCAAGATACGCAGTATTTT.

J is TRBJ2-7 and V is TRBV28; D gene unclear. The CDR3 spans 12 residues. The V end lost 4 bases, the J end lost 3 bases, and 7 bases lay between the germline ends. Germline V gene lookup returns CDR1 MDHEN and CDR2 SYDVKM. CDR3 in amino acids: CASSSEIYEQYF. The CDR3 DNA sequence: TGTGCCAGCAGTTCCGAGATCTACGAGCAGTACTTC.

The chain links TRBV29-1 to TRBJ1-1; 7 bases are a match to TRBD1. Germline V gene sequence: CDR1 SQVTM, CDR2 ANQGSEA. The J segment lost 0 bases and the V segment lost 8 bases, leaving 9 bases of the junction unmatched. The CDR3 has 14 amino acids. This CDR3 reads CSFVQGSVNTEAFF. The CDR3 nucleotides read TGCAGCTTTGTACAGGGGTCGGTGAACACTGAAGCTTTCTTT. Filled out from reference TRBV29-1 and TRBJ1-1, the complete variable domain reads SAVISQKPSRDICQRGTSLTIQCQVDSQVTMMFWYRQQPGQSLTLIATANQGSEATYESGFVIDKFPISRPNLTFSTLTVSNMSPEDSSIYLCSFVQGSVNTEAFFGQGTRLTVV.

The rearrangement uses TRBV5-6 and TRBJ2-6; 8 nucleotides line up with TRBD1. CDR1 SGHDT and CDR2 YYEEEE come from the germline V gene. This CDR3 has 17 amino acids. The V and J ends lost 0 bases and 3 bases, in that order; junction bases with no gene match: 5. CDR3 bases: TGTGCCAGCAGCTTGGGGACAGGGAGTCTTGGGGCCAACGTCCTGACTTTC. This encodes CASSLGTGSLGANVLTF. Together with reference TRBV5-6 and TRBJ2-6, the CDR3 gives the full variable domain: DAGVTQSPTHLIKTRGQQVTLRCSPKSGHDTVSWYQQALGQGPQFIFQYYEEEERQRGNFPDRFSGHQFPNYSSELNVNALLLGDSALYLCASSLGTGSLGANVLTFGAGSRLTVL.

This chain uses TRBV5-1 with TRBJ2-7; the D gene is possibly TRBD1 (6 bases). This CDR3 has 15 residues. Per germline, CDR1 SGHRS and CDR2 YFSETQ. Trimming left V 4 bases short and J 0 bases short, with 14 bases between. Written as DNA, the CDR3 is TGCGCCAGCAGCGAACAGGGTCCTTCCTCCTACGAGCAGTACTTC. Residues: CASSEQGPSSYEQYF.

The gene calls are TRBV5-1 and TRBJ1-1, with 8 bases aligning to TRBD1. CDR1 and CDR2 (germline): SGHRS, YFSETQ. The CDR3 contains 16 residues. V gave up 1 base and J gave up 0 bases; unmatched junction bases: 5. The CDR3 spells CASSLQGAALNTEAFF. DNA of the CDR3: TGCGCCAGCAGCTTGCAGGGGGCGGCCTTGAACACTGAAGCTTTCTTT. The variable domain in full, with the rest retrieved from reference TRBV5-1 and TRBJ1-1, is KAGVTQTPRYLIKTRGQQVTLSCSPISGHRSVSWYQQTPGQGLQFLFEYFSETQRNKGNFPGRFSGRQFSNSRSEMNVSTLELGDSALYLCASSLQGAALNTEAFFGQGTRLTVV.

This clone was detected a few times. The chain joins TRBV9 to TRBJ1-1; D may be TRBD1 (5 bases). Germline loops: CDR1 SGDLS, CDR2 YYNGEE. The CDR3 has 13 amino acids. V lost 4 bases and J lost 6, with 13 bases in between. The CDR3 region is CASSPGFGAEAFF. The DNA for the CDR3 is TGTGCCAGCAGCCCAGGGTTTGGCGCTGAAGCTTTCTTT.

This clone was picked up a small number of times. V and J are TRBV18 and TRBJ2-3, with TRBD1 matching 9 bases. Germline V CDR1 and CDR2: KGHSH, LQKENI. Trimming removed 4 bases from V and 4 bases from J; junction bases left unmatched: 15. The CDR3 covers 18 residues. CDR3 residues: CASSLTTIGTGRSDTQYF. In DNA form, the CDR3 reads TGTGCCAGCTCACTTACCACCATCGGGACAGGGAGGTCAGATACGCAGTATTTT.

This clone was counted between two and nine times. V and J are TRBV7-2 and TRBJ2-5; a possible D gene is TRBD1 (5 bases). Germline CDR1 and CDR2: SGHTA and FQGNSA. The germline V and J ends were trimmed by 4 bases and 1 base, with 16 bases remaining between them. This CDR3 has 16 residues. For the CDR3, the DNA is TGTGCCAGCAGCTCGCCATTTGCAGGGATCCAAGAGACCCAGTACTTC. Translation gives CASSSPFAGIQETQYF.